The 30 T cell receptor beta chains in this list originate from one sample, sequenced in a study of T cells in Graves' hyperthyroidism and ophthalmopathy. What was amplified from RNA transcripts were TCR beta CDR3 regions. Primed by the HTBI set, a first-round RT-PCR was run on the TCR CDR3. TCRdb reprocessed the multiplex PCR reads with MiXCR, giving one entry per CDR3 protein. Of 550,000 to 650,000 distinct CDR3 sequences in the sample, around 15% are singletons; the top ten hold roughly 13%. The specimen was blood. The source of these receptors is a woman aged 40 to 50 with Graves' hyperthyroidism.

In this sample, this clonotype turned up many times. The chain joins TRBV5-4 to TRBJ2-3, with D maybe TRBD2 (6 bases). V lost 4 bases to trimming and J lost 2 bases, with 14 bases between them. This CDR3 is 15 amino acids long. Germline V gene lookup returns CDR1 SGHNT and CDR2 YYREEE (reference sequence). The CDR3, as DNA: TGTGCCAGCAGCGGTCCACGCGGGATCACAGATACGCAGTATTTT. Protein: CASSGPRGITDTQYF.

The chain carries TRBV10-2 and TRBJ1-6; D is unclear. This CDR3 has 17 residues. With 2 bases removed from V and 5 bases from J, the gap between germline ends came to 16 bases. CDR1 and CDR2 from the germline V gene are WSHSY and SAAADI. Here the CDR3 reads CASSEPLDPGNNSPLHF. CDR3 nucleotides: TGCGCCAGCAGTGAGCCCTTGGACCCTGGGAATAATTCACCCCTCCACTTT.

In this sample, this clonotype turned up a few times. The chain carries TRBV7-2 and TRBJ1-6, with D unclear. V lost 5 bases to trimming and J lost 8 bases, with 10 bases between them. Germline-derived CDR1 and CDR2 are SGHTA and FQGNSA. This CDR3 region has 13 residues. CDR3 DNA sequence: TGTGCCAGCAGCGAGTACCGGGATTCACCCCTCCACTTT. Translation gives CASSEYRDSPLHF. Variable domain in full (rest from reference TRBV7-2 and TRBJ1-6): GAGVSQSPSNKVTEKGKDVELRCDPISGHTALYWYRQSLGQGLEFLIYFQGNSAPDKSGLPSDRFSAERTGGSVSTLTIQRTQQEDSAVYLCASSEYRDSPLHFGNGTRLTVT.

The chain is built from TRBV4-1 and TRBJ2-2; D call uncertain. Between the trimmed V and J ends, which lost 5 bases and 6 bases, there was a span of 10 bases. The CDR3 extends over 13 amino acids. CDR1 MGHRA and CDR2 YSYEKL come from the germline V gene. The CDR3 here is CASSKMGAGELFF. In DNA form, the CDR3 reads TGCGCCAGCAGCAAAATGGGTGCCGGGGAGCTGTTTTTT.

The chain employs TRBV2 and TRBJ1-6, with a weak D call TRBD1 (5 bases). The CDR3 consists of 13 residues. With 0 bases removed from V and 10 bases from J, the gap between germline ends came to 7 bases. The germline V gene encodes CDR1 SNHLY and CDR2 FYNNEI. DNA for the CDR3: TGTGCCAGCAGTGAAGCAGGGGACTCACCCCTCCACTTT. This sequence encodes CASSEAGDSPLHF.

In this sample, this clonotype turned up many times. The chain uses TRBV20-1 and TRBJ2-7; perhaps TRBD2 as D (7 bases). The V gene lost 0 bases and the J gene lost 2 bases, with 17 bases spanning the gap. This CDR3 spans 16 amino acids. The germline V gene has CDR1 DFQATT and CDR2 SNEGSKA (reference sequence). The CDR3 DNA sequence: TGCAGTGCTAGAGATCCCAGCTCGGGGGGCCCCTACGAGCAGTACTTC. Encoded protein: CSARDPSSGGPYEQYF.

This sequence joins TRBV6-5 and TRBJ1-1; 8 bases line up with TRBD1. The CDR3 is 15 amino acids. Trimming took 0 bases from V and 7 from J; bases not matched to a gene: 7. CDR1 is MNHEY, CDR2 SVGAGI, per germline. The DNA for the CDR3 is TGTGCCAGCAGTTACTCGGGCAGGGGGCAGGGTGAAGCTTTCTTT. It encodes CASSYSGRGQGEAFF.

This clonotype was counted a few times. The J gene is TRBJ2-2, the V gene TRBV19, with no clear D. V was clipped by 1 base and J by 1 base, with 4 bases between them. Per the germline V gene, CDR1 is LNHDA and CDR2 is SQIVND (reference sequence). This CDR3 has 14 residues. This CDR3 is CASSIARNTGELFF. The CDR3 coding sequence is TGTGCCAGTAGTATAGCAAGGAACACCGGGGAGCTGTTTTTT.

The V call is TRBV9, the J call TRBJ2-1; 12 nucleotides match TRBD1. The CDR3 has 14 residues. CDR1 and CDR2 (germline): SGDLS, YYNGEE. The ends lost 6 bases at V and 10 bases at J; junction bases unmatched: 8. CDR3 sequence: CASTPGQGAGEQFF. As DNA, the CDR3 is TGTGCCAGCACCCCGGGACAGGGGGCAGGGGAGCAGTTCTTC. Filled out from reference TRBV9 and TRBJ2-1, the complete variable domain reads DSGVTQTPKHLITATGQRVTLRCSPRSGDLSVYWYQQSLDQGLQFLIQYYNGEERAKGNILERFSAQQFPDLHSELNLSSLELGDSALYFCASTPGQGAGEQFFGPGTRLTVL.

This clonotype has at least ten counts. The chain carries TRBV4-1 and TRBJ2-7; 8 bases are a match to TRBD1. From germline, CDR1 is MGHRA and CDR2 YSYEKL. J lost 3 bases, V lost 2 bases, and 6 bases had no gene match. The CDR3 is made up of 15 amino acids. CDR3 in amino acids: CASSQRTGGFYEQYF. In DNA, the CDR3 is TGCGCCAGCAGCCAACGAACAGGGGGATTCTACGAGCAGTACTTC.

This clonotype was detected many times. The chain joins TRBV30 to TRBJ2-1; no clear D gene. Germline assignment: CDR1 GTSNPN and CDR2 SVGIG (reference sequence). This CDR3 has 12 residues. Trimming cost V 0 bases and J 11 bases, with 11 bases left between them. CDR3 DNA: TGTGCCTGGAGTGTTCCCGGCGCGAAGCAGTTCTTC. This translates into CAWSVPGAKQFF. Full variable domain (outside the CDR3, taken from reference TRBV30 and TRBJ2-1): SQTIHQWPATLVQPVGSPLSLECTVEGTSNPNLYWYRQAAGRGLQLLFYSVGIGQISSEVPQNLSASRPQDRQFILSSKKLLLSDSGFYLCAWSVPGAKQFFGPGTRLTVL.

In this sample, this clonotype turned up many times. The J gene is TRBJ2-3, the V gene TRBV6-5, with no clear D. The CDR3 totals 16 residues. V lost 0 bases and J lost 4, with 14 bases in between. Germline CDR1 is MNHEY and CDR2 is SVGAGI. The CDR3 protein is CASSYSRPPKADTQYF. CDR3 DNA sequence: TGTGCCAGCAGTTACTCTAGGCCCCCGAAGGCAGATACGCAGTATTTT.

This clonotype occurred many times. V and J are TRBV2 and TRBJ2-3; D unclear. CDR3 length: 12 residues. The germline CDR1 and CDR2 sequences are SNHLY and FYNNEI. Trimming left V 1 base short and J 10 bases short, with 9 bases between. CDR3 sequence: CASSEDLEAQYF. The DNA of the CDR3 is TGTGCCAGCAGTGAAGACCTGGAAGCGCAGTATTTT. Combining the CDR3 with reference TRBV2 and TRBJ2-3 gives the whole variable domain EPEVTQTPSHQVTQMGQEVILRCVPISNHLYFYWYRQILGQKVEFLVSFYNNEISEKSEIFDDQFSVERPDGSNFTLKIRSTKLEDSAMYFCASSEDLEAQYFGPGTRLTVL.

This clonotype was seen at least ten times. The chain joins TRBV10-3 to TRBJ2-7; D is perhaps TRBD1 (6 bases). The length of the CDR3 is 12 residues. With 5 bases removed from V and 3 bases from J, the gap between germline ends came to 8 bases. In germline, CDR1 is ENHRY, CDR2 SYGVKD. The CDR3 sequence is CAISNRDYEQYF. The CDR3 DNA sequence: TGTGCCATCAGTAACAGGGACTACGAGCAGTACTTC.

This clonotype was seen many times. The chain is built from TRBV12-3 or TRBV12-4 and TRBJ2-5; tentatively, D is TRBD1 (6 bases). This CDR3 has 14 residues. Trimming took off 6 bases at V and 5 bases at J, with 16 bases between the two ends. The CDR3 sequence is CASSPQGLVETQYF. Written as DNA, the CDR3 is TGTGCCAGCAGCCCTCAGGGGTTGGTGGAGACCCAGTACTTC.

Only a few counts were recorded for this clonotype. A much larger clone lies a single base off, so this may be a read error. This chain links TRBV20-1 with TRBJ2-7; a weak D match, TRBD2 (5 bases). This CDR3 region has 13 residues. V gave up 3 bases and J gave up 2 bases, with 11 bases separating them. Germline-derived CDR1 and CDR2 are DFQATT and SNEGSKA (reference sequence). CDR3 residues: CSARGAGTYEQYF. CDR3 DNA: TGCAGTGCTAGGGGCGCCGGGACCTACGAGCAGTACTTC.

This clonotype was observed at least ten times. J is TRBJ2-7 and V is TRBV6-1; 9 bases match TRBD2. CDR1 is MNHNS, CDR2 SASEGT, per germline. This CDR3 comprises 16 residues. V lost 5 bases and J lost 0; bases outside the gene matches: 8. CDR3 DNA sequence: TGTGCCAGCAGTTTCCGGACTAGCGAGAGCTCCTACGAGCAGTACTTC. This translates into CASSFRTSESSYEQYF.

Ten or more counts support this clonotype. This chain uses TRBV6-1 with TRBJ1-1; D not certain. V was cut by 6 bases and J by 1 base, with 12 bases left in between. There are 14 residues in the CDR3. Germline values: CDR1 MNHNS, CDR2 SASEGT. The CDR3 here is CASSYRAKNTEAFF. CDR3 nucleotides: TGTGCCAGCAGCTACCGGGCCAAGAACACTGAAGCTTTCTTT.

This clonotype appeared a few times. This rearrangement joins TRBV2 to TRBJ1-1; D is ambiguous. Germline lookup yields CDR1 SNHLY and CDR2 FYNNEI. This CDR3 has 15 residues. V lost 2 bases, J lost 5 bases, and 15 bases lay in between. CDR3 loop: CASSETPLSNTEAFF. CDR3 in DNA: TGTGCCAGCAGTGAAACCCCTCTCAGCAATACTGAAGCTTTCTTT.

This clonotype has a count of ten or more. For the CDR3, the DNA is TGTGCCAGCAGTTTATTGACGACCAACACCGGGGAGCTGTTTTTT. Its protein is CASSLLTTNTGELFF. The rearrangement uses TRBV28 and TRBJ2-2; D uncertain. The CDR3 has 15 residues. Germline V gene data show CDR1 as MDHEN and CDR2 as SYDVKM. V lost 1 base and J lost 2, with 8 bases in between.

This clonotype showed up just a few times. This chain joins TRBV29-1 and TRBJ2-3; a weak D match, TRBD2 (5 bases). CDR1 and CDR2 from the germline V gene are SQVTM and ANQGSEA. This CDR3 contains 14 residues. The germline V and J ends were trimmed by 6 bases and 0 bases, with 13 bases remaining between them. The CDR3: CSVRGSSSTDTQYF. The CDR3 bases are TGCAGCGTCCGGGGATCTTCTAGCACAGATACGCAGTATTTT.

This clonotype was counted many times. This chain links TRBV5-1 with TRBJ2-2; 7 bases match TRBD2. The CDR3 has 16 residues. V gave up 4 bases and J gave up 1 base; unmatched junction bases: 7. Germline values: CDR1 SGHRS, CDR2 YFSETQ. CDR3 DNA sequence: TGCGCCAGCAGCCTGAAGACTAGCCGGAACACCGGGGAGCTGTTTTTT. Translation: CASSLKTSRNTGELFF.

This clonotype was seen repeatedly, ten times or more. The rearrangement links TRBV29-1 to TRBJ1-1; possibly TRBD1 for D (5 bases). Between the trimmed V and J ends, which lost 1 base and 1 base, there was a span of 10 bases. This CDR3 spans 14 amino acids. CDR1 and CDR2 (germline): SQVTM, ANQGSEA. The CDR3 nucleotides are TGCAGCGTTGAAGTTTCAGGGAAGAACACTGAAGCTTTCTTT. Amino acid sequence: CSVEVSGKNTEAFF.

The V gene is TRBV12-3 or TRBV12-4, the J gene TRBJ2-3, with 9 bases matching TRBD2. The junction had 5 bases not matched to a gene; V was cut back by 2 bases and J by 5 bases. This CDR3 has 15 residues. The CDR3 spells CASSLRLAEGDTQYF. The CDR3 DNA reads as TGTGCCAGCAGTTTAAGACTAGCGGAAGGAGATACGCAGTATTTT.

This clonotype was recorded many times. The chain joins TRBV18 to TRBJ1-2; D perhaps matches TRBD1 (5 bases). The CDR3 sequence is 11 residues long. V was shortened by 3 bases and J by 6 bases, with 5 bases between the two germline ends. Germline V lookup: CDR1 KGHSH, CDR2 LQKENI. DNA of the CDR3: TGTGCCAGCTCACCGGGGGATGGCTACACCTTC. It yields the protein CASSPGDGYTF.

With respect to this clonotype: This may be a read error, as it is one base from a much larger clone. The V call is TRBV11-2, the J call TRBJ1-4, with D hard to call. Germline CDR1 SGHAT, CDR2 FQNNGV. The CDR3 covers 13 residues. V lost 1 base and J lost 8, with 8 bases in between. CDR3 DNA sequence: TGTGCCAGCAGCTTAGGGGTGCGGGAAAAACTGTTTTTT. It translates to CASSLGVREKLFF.

CDR3 amino acids: CASSIDGLAKNIQYF. DNA of the CDR3: TGTGCCAGTAGTATTGACGGACTAGCCAAAAACATTCAGTACTTC. The V gene is TRBV19, the J gene TRBJ2-4; weak D call: TRBD2 (5 bases). The CDR3 spans 15 residues. Trimming shortened V by 3 bases and J by 0 bases, and 9 bases separated the two germline ends. Germline lookup yields CDR1 LNHDA and CDR2 SQIVND (reference sequence).

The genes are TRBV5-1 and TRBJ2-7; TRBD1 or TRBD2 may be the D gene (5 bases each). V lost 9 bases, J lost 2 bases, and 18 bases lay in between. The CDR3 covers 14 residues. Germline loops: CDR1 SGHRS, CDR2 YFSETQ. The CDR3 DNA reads TGCGCCACTTCAATCGGGGCAGGGACCTACGAGCAGTACTTC. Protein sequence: CATSIGAGTYEQYF.

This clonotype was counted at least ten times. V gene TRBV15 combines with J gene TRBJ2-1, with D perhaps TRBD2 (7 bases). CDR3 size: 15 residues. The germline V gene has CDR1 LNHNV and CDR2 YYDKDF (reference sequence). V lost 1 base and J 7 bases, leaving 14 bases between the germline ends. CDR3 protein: CATSRVRGRGNEQFF. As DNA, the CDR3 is TGTGCCACCAGCAGAGTGCGGGGGCGCGGGAATGAGCAGTTCTTC.

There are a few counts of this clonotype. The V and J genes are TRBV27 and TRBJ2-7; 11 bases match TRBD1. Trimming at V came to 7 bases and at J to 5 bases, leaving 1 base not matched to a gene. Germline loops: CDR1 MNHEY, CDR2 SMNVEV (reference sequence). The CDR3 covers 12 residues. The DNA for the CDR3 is TGTGCCAGCACGGGACAGGGGGACGAGCAGTACTTC. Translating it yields CASTGQGDEQYF.